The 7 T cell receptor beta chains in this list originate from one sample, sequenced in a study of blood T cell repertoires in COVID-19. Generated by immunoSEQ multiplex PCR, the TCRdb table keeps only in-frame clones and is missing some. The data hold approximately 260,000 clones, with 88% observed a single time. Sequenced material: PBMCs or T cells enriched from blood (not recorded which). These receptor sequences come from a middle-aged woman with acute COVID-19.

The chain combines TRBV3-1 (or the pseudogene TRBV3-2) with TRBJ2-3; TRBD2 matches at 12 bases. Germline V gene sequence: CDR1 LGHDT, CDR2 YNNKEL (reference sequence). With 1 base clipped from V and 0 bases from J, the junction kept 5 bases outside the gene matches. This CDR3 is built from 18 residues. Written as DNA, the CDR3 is TGTGCCAGCAGCCAAGTATGGACTAGCGGGATAAGCACAGATACGCAGTATTTT. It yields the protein CASSQVWTSGISTDTQYF.

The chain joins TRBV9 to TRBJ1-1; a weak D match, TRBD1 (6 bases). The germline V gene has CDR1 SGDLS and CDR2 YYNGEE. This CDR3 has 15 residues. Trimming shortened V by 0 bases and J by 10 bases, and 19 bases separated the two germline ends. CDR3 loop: CASSVGYIGGPGAFF. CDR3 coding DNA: TGTGCCAGCAGCGTAGGATATATTGGGGGCCCGGGAGCTTTCTTT.

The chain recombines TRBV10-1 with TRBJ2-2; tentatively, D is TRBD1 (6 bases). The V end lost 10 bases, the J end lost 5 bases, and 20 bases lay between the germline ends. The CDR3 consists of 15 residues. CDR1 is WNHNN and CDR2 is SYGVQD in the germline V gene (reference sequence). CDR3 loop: CANPMGAQKTGELFF. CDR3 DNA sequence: TGCGCCAACCCAATGGGGGCGCAAAAAACCGGGGAGCTGTTTTTT.

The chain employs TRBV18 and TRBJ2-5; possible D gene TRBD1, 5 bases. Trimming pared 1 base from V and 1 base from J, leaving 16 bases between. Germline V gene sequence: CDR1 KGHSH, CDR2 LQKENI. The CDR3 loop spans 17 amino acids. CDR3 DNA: TGTGCCAGCTCACCACAGACAGAACCGATCTCCCAAGAGACCCAGTACTTC. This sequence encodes CASSPQTEPISQETQYF. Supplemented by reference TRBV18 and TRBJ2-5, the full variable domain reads NAGVMQNPRHLVRRRGQEARLRCSPMKGHSHVYWYRQLPEEGLKFMVYLQKENIIDESGMPKERFSAEFPKEGPSILRIQQVVRGDSAAYFCASSPQTEPISQETQYFGPGTRLLVL.

CDR3 DNA sequence: TGTGCCAGCTCACCACCAAGGACAGGGAAAGATACGCAGTATTTT. It is translated as CASSPPRTGKDTQYF. The chain carries TRBV18 and TRBJ2-3, with 8 bases aligning to TRBD1. V was clipped by 0 bases and J by 5 bases; unmatched bases: 4. Germline loops: CDR1 KGHSH, CDR2 LQKENI. The CDR3 is made up of 15 amino acids.

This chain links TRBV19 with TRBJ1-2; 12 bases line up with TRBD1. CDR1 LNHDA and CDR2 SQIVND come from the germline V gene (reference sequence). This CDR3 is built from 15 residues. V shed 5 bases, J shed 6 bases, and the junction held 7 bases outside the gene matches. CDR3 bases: TGTGCCAGTAGTTCTCGGGGACAGGGGGCTGATGGCTACACCTTC. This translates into CASSSRGQGADGYTF.

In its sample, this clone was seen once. The CDR3 loop reads CASTSPRALGNEQYF. CDR3 coding DNA: TGTGCCAGCACCAGCCCGAGGGCCCTGGGGAACGAGCAGTACTTC. V usage is TRBV28 and J usage is TRBJ2-7, with a possible D match to TRBD2 (5 bases). Germline V gives CDR1 MDHEN, CDR2 SYDVKM. This CDR3 spans 15 amino acids. The V end lost 7 bases, the J end lost 5 bases, and 21 bases lay between the germline ends.